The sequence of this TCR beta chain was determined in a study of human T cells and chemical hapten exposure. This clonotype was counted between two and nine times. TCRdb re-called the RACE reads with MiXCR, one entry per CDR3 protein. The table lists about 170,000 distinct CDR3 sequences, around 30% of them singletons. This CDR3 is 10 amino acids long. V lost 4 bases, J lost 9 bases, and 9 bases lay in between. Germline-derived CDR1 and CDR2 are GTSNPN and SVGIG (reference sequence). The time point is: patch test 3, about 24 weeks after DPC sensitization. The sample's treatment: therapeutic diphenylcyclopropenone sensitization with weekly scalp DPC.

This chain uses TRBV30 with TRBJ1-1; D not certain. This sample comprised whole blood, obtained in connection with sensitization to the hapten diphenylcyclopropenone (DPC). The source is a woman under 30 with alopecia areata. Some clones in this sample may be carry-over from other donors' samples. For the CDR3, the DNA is TGTGCCTGGATTGGGCGGCAAGCTTTCTTT. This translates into CAWIGRQAFF.